These 5 T cell receptor beta chains share one sample of origin, sequenced in a study of blood T cells in healthy people across ages. A second PCR, run for roughly 7 to 12 cycles, used a sample-barcoded 5' primer plus a J-beta primer mix. TCRdb re-derived calls from the 5' RACE reads in MiXCR, one entry per CDR3 protein. The sample shows 1.2 million to 1.5 million distinct CDR3 sequences, approximately 59% of them seen only once. The sequencing input was blood. Source of these receptors: a man younger than 30 in good health.

This clonotype has more than one count but fewer than ten. CDR3 sequence: CASSLVSSSNSSPLHF. The DNA of the CDR3 is TGCGCCAGCAGCTTGGTTAGCTCCTCCAACAGTTCACCCCTCCACTTT. This chain uses TRBV5-1 with TRBJ1-6; D unresolved. Germline values: CDR1 SGHRS, CDR2 YFSETQ. The V end lost 0 bases, the J end lost 9 bases, and 16 bases lay between the germline ends. This CDR3 comprises 16 residues.

The chain recombines TRBV27 with TRBJ2-5; D is undetermined. The better agreement between TRBJ2-7 and the DNA end casts doubt on the J call. CDR3 length: 14 amino acids. Germline V gene lookup returns CDR1 MNHEY and CDR2 SMNVEV (reference sequence). The CDR3 loop reads CASSLSILGYEQYF. In nucleotides, the CDR3 is TGTGCCAGCAGTTTATCGATTCTAGGGTACGAGCAGTACTTC.

The V gene is TRBV6-1, the J gene TRBJ2-1; 11 bases are shared with TRBD1. CDR1 is MNHNS and CDR2 is SASEGT in the germline V gene. CDR3 length: 18 amino acids. J lost 7 bases, V lost 6 bases, and 17 bases had no gene match. The CDR3 DNA sequence: TGTGCCAGCAGGCCGAAATACAGGGGGACAGGGGGTCGGAATGAGCAGTTCTTC. Amino acids: CASRPKYRGTGGRNEQFF.

This chain uses TRBV4-1 with TRBJ1-4; D not resolved. Germline assignment: CDR1 MGHRA and CDR2 YSYEKL. This CDR3 spans 15 amino acids. V was cut by 1 base and J by 2 bases, with 8 bases left in between. CDR3 sequence reads: CASSQGTTTNEKLFF. The DNA of the CDR3 is TGCGCCAGCAGCCAAGGCACAACGACTAATGAAAAACTGTTTTTT.

Comments on this clonotype: Mismatch with germline at one junction end may stem from a read error. The CDR3 nucleotides are TGCATTGCTGTCGACCGGGATACGCAGTATTTT. Its translation: CIAVDRDTQYF. The gene calls are TRBV20-1 and TRBJ2-3; the D is unclear. CDR1 and CDR2 from the germline V gene are DFQATT and SNEGSKA (reference sequence). The CDR3 consists of 11 residues.